This T cell receptor (beta chain) appears in the sequencing data of a study of cytomegalovirus exposure and HLA in healthy donors. About this clone: No antigen is known for it.

The PCR employed 60 Vbeta primers together with 13 Jbeta primers. Sequencing was performed with immunoSEQ multiplex PCR; in TCRdb, only in-frame clones are kept and a portion is missing. The table includes under 150,000 clones, 75% to 85% detected once. Germline V CDR1 and CDR2: ENHRY, SYGVKD. V lost 2 bases, J lost 2 bases, and 1 base stayed unmatched. CDR3 length: 14 amino acids. Notes on the study in general: Among the CMV-associated chains, three were confirmed in vitro as specific for CMV antigens. Several V segments, TRBV6-2 and TRBV6-3 among them, could not be told apart and were dropped.

V and J are TRBV10-3 and TRBJ2-7, with 9 bases aligning to TRBD1. The TCR originated in a woman aged 40 to 50 in good health and CMV-seronegative. Sequencing was done on a sample of PBMCs. The chain's CDR3 is CAISEGQGPYEQYF. The CDR3 coding sequence is TGTGCCATCAGTGAGGGACAGGGGCCCTACGAGCAGTACTTC.